Below are 25 T cell receptor beta chains sequenced from a single sample in a study of technical replicates of blood from a few donors. TCRdb's table, derived via immunoSEQ multiplex PCR, lists solely in-frame clones and lacks some. The data hold about 84,000 clones, with 98% observed a single time. Source material: T cells isolated from PBMCs. The receptors derive from a human donor in good health.

The V and J genes are TRBV2 and TRBJ2-2; a possible D gene is TRBD2 (7 bases). Germline lookup yields CDR1 SNHLY and CDR2 FYNNEI. This CDR3 has 15 residues. Trimming took 4 bases from V and 5 from J, leaving 14 bases between them. The CDR3 is CASSVGGARTGELFF. CDR3 in DNA: TGTGCCAGCAGTGTAGGGGGGGCAAGAACCGGGGAGCTGTTTTTT.

This clone was counted once. The chain couples TRBV7-8 to TRBJ2-3; perhaps TRBD2 as D (6 bases). V was pared by 6 bases and J by 0 bases, with 16 bases between. Germline V gene data show CDR1 as SGHVS and CDR2 as FQNEAQ. There are 16 residues in the CDR3. CDR3 in amino acids: CASSEVLSGSTDTQYF. The CDR3 region has the DNA TGTGCCAGCAGTGAGGTCCTTAGCGGCAGCACAGATACGCAGTATTTT.

With respect to this clone: Other DNA sequences of this sample code for an identical CDR3. The rearrangement links TRBV5-1 to TRBJ2-1; 7 bases are shared with TRBD2. With 0 bases clipped from V and 1 base from J, the junction kept 1 base outside the gene matches. Germline loops: CDR1 SGHRS, CDR2 YFSETQ. The CDR3 is 15 amino acids. CDR3 residues: CASSLGGGSYNEQFF. The CDR3 coding sequence is TGCGCCAGCAGCTTGGGGGGGGGATCCTACAATGAGCAGTTCTTC.

The rearrangement uses TRBV6-5 and TRBJ2-1, with 9 nucleotides matching TRBD2. CDR1 and CDR2 (germline): MNHEY, SVGAGI. V lost 2 bases and J lost 8; bases outside the gene matches: 7. The CDR3 is made up of 15 amino acids. CDR3 residues: CASSYVRGGPDEQFF. As DNA, the CDR3 is TGTGCCAGCAGTTACGTGCGGGGGGGGCCTGATGAGCAGTTCTTC.

The V and J genes are TRBV6-5 and TRBJ1-6, with 8 bases lining up with TRBD1. J gave up 12 bases and V 9 bases, and 1 base lay outside the gene matches. This CDR3 is built from 10 residues. Germline values: CDR1 MNHEY, CDR2 SVGAGI. The CDR3 spells CASGQGPLHF. The CDR3, as DNA: TGTGCCAGTGGACAGGGACCCCTCCACTTT.

V and J are TRBV28 and TRBJ1-1; no firm D call. V lost 2 bases to trimming and J lost 5 bases, with 9 bases between them. Germline lookup yields CDR1 MDHEN and CDR2 SYDVKM. This CDR3 has 13 amino acids. CDR3 nucleotide sequence: TGTGCCAGCAGTTTACGTCGAGAAACTGAAGCTTTCTTT. Translating it yields CASSLRRETEAFF.

V is TRBV30 and J is TRBJ2-1; tentative D call: TRBD2 (6 bases). This CDR3 is 17 amino acids long. V lost 2 bases, J lost 7 bases, and 24 bases lay in between. Germline V lookup: CDR1 GTSNPN, CDR2 SVGIG (reference sequence). The CDR3 DNA reads TGTGCCTGGAGTAAACGGGGTGGGGCGGGGTCAAGAAATGAGCAGTTCTTC. It translates to CAWSKRGGAGSRNEQFF.

V gene TRBV10-3 combines with J gene TRBJ1-2; 7 bases agree with TRBD1. This CDR3 has 14 residues. The J segment lost 7 bases and the V segment lost 4 bases, leaving 9 bases of the junction unmatched. Germline V lookup: CDR1 ENHRY, CDR2 SYGVKD. CDR3: CAISGGQLPSGYTF. The CDR3 nucleotides are TGTGCCATCAGTGGGGGACAGTTACCATCTGGCTACACCTTC.

The J gene is TRBJ2-1, the V gene TRBV7-8, with TRBD2 matching 12 bases. Germline V gene sequence: CDR1 SGHVS, CDR2 FQNEAQ. The J segment lost 3 bases and the V segment lost 5 bases, leaving 8 bases of the junction unmatched. CDR3 length: 17 residues. The CDR3 loop is CASSPRGLAGIYNEQFF. The DNA for the CDR3 is TGTGCCAGCAGCCCCAGAGGACTAGCGGGAATCTACAATGAGCAGTTCTTC.

The chain is built from TRBV2 and TRBJ2-2, with D perhaps matching TRBD1 (5 bases). This CDR3 comprises 17 residues. Between the trimmed V and J ends, which lost 8 bases and 1 base, there was a span of 20 bases. CDR1 and CDR2 (germline): SNHLY, FYNNEI. The CDR3 loop reads CASAGQGPLLNTGELFF. CDR3 DNA: TGTGCCAGCGCTGGACAAGGCCCGCTCCTGAACACCGGGGAGCTGTTTTTT.

This chain uses TRBV6-5 with TRBJ2-5; D remains unclear. This CDR3 is 15 amino acids long. Germline CDR1 and CDR2: MNHEY and SVGAGI. Trimming cost V 0 bases and J 1 base, with 9 bases left between them. In nucleotides, the CDR3 is TGTGCCAGCAGTTACTCCCGGCCAGGCCAAGAGACCCAGTACTTC. Translation: CASSYSRPGQETQYF.

V usage is TRBV11-2 and J usage is TRBJ2-7; 7 nucleotides align to TRBD2. The CDR3 is 16 residues long. Germline V lookup: CDR1 SGHAT, CDR2 FQNNGV. V lost 5 bases to trimming and J lost 6 bases; unmatched junction nucleotides: 16. This CDR3 is CASSTRTASWGGEQYF. CDR3 bases: TGTGCCAGCAGCACTCGGACGGCCTCGTGGGGGGGCGAGCAGTACTTC.

In this sample, this clone turned up once. The chain links TRBV28 to TRBJ1-6; TRBD1 is a possible D gene (6 bases). CDR3 length: 16 amino acids. Germline V gene sequence: CDR1 MDHEN, CDR2 SYDVKM. Between the trimmed V and J ends, which lost 7 bases and 3 bases, there was a span of 16 bases. The CDR3 DNA follows: TGTGCCAGCACCCAAGGGGGACCCCGCTATAATTCACCCCTCCACTTT. Translation gives CASTQGGPRYNSPLHF.

V and J are TRBV5-1 and TRBJ1-2; the D gene is possibly TRBD1 (5 bases). Trimming removed 7 bases from V and 6 bases from J, with 16 bases in between. From germline, CDR1 is SGHRS and CDR2 YFSETQ. This CDR3 contains 13 residues. The CDR3 nucleotides read TGCGCCAGCGGACATTCCTTTGTGGATGGCTACACCTTC. Residues: CASGHSFVDGYTF. The full variable domain, rest sourced from reference TRBV5-1 and TRBJ1-2, is KAGVTQTPRYLIKTRGQQVTLSCSPISGHRSVSWYQQTPGQGLQFLFEYFSETQRNKGNFPGRFSGRQFSNSRSEMNVSTLELGDSALYLCASGHSFVDGYTFGSGTRLTVV.

J is TRBJ2-5 and V is TRBV4-1; 10 nucleotides match TRBD1. The germline gives CDR1 MGHRA, CDR2 YSYEKL. CDR3 length: 15 amino acids. J gave up 2 bases and V 4 bases, and 4 bases lay outside the gene matches. The CDR3 DNA is TGCGCCAGCAGCCCTTTGGACAGGGGGCAAGAGACCCAGTACTTC. Amino acid sequence: CASSPLDRGQETQYF.

This chain uses TRBV10-3 with TRBJ1-1; D is possibly TRBD1 (5 bases). The CDR3 covers 14 residues. Germline lookup yields CDR1 ENHRY and CDR2 SYGVKD. The V end was cut by 0 bases, the J end by 2 bases, with 7 bases between. The CDR3 bases are TGTGCCATCAGTGAGTCCAGGGCAAACACTGAAGCTTTCTTT. Its protein is CAISESRANTEAFF.

This sequence joins TRBV15 and TRBJ2-7; tentative D call: TRBD1 (6 bases). Trimming left V 0 bases short and J 2 bases short, with 8 bases between. This CDR3 comprises 14 residues. Germline V CDR1 and CDR2: LNHNV, YYDKDF (reference sequence). CDR3 nucleotide sequence: TGTGCCACCAGCAGAGAACAGGGCCCCTACGAGCAGTACTTC. It yields the protein CATSREQGPYEQYF.

The rearrangement links TRBV27 to TRBJ2-7; possibly TRBD1 for D (5 bases). Looked up from germline, CDR1 is MNHEY and CDR2 is SMNVEV (reference sequence). V lost 7 bases and J lost 3, with 19 bases in between. CDR3 length: 15 residues. In DNA, the CDR3 is TGTGCCAGCAAATCCCCACTGGCAGGGCGCTACGAGCAGTACTTC. Its protein product is CASKSPLAGRYEQYF.

The J gene is TRBJ2-7, the V gene TRBV7-9, with TRBD2 as a possible D gene (5 bases). There are 12 residues in the CDR3. Germline V gene lookup returns CDR1 SEHNR and CDR2 FQNEAQ (reference sequence). Between the trimmed V and J ends, which lost 5 bases and 3 bases, there was a span of 8 bases. The CDR3 loop reads CASSPRDYEQYF. CDR3 DNA: TGTGCCAGCAGCCCGAGGGACTACGAGCAGTACTTC.

This sequence joins TRBV11-2 and TRBJ2-3; 7 bases are shared with TRBD1. The CDR3 is 13 amino acids. Losses at the gene ends were 3 bases for V and 5 bases for J; bases not matched to a gene: 2. Looked up from germline, CDR1 is SGHAT and CDR2 is FQNNGV. The CDR3 region has the DNA TGTGCCAGCAGCTTTGCAGGGGGAGATACGCAGTATTTT. This translates into CASSFAGGDTQYF.

V and J are TRBV19 and TRBJ2-2; 7 bases map to TRBD2. This CDR3 has 13 residues. The V gene end was trimmed by 9 bases and the J gene end by 4 bases; junction bases not matched to a gene: 5. CDR1 is LNHDA, CDR2 SQIVND, per germline (reference sequence). The DNA of the CDR3 is TGTGCCAGCTCCTGGGGGGGCACCGGGGAGCTGTTTTTT. As protein: CASSWGGTGELFF.

The genes are TRBV9 and TRBJ2-1; D not resolved. The germline gives CDR1 SGDLS, CDR2 YYNGEE. The CDR3 has 13 residues. The V gene lost 0 bases and the J gene lost 5 bases, with 6 bases spanning the gap. The CDR3 spells CASSVEQNNEQFF. In DNA, the CDR3 is TGTGCCAGCAGCGTAGAACAGAACAATGAGCAGTTCTTC. The whole variable domain, filled in from reference TRBV9 and TRBJ2-1, reads DSGVTQTPKHLITATGQRVTLRCSPRSGDLSVYWYQQSLDQGLQFLIQYYNGEERAKGNILERFSAQQFPDLHSELNLSSLELGDSALYFCASSVEQNNEQFFGPGTRLTVL.

This sequence joins TRBV4-1 and TRBJ1-2; tentatively, D is TRBD1 (6 bases). V was shortened by 4 bases and J by 4 bases, with 22 bases between the two germline ends. Germline CDR1 reads MGHRA; CDR2 reads YSYEKL. This CDR3 region has 17 residues. The CDR3 is CASSRSGPGQGSYGYTF. CDR3 in DNA: TGCGCCAGCAGCCGAAGTGGCCCAGGTCAGGGGTCCTATGGCTACACCTTC.

This chain joins TRBV5-1 and TRBJ2-3, with TRBD2 as a possible D gene (6 bases). V dropped 0 bases and J dropped 2 bases, with 10 bases sitting between them. CDR1 is SGHRS, CDR2 YFSETQ, per germline. This CDR3 has 15 amino acids. The CDR3: CASSLAAGLTDTQYF. The CDR3 DNA is TGCGCCAGCAGCTTGGCCGCGGGACTCACAGATACGCAGTATTTT.

V usage is TRBV5-4 and J usage is TRBJ1-5; D call uncertain. V gave up 5 bases and J gave up 0 bases, with 15 bases separating them. Germline assignment: CDR1 SGHNT and CDR2 YYREEE (reference sequence). The CDR3 covers 16 residues. As DNA, the CDR3 is TGTGCCAGCAGTAAGAACCAAACAGATAGCAATCAGCCCCAGCATTTT. Amino acid sequence: CASSKNQTDSNQPQHF. The complete variable domain, with remaining parts taken from reference TRBV5-4 and TRBJ1-5, reads ETGVTQSPTHLIKTRGQQVTLRCSSQSGHNTVSWYQQALGQGPQFIFQYYREEENGRGNFPPRFSGLQFPNYSSELNVNALELDDSALYLCASSKNQTDSNQPQHFGDGTRLSIL.